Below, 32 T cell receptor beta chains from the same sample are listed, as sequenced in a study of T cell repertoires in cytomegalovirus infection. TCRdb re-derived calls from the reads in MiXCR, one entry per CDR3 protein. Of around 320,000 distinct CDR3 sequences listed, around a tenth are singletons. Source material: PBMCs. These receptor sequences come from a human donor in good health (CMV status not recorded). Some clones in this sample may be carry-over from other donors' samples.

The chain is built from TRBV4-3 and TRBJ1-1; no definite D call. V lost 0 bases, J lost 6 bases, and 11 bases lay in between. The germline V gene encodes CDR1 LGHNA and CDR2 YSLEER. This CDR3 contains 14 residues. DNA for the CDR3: TGCGCCAGCAGCCAAGATTTGGGTCTGGCTGAAGCTTTCTTT. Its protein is CASSQDLGLAEAFF.

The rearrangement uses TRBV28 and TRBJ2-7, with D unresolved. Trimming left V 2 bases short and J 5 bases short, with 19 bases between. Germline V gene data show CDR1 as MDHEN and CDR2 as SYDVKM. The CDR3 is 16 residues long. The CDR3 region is CASSLMLPRSLDEQYF. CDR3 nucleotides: TGTGCCAGCAGTTTAATGCTTCCCCGGAGTTTGGACGAGCAGTACTTC.

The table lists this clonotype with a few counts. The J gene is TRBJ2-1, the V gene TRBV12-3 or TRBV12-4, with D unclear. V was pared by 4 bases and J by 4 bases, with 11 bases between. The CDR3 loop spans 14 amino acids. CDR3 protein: CASSSRTIYNEQFF. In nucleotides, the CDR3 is TGTGCCAGCAGTTCCAGGACCATTTACAATGAGCAGTTCTTC.

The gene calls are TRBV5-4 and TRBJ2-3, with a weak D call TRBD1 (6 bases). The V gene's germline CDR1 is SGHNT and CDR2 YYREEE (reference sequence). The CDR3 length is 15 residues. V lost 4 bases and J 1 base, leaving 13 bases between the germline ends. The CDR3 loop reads CASSPTGGGTDTQYF. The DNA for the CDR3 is TGTGCCAGCAGCCCGACAGGTGGTGGCACAGATACGCAGTATTTT.

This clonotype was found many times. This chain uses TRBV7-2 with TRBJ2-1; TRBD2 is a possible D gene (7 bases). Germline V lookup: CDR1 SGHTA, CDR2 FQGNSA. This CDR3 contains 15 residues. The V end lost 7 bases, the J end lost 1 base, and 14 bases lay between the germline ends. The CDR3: CASKGGGGSYNEQFF. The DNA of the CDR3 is TGTGCCAGCAAGGGAGGGGGGGGTTCCTACAATGAGCAGTTCTTC.

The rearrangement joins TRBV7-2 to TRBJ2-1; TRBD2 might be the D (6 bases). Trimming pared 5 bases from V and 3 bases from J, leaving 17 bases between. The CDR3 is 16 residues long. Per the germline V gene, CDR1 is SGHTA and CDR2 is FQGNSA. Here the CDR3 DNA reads TGTGCCAGCAGCCCCGACGGAGGGAGGAACTACAATGAGCAGTTCTTC. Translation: CASSPDGGRNYNEQFF. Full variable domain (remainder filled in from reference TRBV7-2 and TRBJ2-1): GAGVSQSPSNKVTEKGKDVELRCDPISGHTALYWYRQSLGQGLEFLIYFQGNSAPDKSGLPSDRFSAERTGGSVSTLTIQRTQQEDSAVYLCASSPDGGRNYNEQFFGPGTRLTVL.

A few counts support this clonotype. CDR3 sequence reads: CASSLGSGKTDNEQFF. In DNA form, the CDR3 reads TGTGCCAGCAGCTTAGGGAGCGGGAAGACAGACAATGAGCAGTTCTTC. The chain is built from TRBV7-2 and TRBJ2-1; TRBD2 matches at 7 bases. This CDR3 region has 16 residues. Germline V gene data show CDR1 as SGHTA and CDR2 as FQGNSA. V lost 1 base to trimming and J lost 5 bases; unmatched junction nucleotides: 8.

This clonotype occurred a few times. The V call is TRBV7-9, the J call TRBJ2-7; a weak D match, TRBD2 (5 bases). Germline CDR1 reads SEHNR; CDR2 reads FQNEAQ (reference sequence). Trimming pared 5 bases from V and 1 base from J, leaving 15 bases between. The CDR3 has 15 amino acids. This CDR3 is CASSLLAKGSYEQYF. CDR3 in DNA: TGTGCCAGCAGCCTTTTAGCGAAAGGGTCCTACGAGCAGTACTTC.

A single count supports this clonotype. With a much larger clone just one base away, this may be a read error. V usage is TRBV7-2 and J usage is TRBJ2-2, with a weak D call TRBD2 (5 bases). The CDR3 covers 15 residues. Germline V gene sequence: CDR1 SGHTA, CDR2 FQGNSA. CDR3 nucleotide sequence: TGTGCCAGCAGATCTGGGCGCAGGAACACCGGGGAGCTGGTTTTT. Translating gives CASRSGRRNTGELVF.

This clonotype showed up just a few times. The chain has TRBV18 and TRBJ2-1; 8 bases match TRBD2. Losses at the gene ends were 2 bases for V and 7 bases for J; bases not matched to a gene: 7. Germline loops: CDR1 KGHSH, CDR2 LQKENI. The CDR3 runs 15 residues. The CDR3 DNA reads TGTGCCAGCTCACCATCGGGGGGGCCTAGGAATGAGCAGTTCTTC. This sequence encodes CASSPSGGPRNEQFF. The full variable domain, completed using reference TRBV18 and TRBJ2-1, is NAGVMQNPRHLVRRRGQEARLRCSPMKGHSHVYWYRQLPEEGLKFMVYLQKENIIDESGMPKERFSAEFPKEGPSILRIQQVVRGDSAAYFCASSPSGGPRNEQFFGPGTRLTVL.

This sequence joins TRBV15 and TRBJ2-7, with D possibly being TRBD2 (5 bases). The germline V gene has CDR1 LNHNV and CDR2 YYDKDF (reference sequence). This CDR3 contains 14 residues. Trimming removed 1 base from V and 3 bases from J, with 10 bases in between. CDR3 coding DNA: TGTGCCACCAGCAGAGTGGGAGACCGCTACGAGCAGTACTTC. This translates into CATSRVGDRYEQYF.

The CDR3 here is CASSSEGAYEQYF. Written as DNA, the CDR3 is TGCGCCAGCAGCTCCGAAGGGGCCTACGAGCAGTACTTC. The chain has TRBV5-1 and TRBJ2-7; possibly TRBD1 for D (5 bases). The V end lost 3 bases, the J end lost 2 bases, and 9 bases lay between the germline ends. The germline CDR1 and CDR2 sequences are SGHRS and YFSETQ. The length of the CDR3 is 13 residues.

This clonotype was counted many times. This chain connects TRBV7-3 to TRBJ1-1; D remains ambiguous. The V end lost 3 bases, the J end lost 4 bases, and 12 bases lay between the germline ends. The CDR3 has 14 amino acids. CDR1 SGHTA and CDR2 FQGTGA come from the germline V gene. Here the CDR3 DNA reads TGTGCCAGCAGCTTGGGAGGCACCGGCACTGAAGCTTTCTTT. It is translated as CASSLGGTGTEAFF.

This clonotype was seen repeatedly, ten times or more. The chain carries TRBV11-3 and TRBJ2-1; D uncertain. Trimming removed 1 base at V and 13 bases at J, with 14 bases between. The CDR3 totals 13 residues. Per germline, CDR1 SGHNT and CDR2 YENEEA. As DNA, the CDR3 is TGTGCCAGCAGCTTAGGCAGCCAGTATCTCCAGTTCTTC. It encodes CASSLGSQYLQFF.

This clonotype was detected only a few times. The CDR3 nucleotides are TGTGCCAGCAGCCCATGGGCGAGGGAGACCCAGTACTTC. Translated, it gives CASSPWARETQYF. The V call is TRBV7-9, the J call TRBJ2-5; D unclear. Germline-derived CDR1 and CDR2 are SEHNR and FQNEAQ (reference sequence). The V end lost 5 bases, the J end lost 5 bases, and 12 bases lay between the germline ends. This CDR3 region has 13 residues. Filled out from reference TRBV7-9 and TRBJ2-5, the complete variable domain reads DTGVSQNPRHKITKRGQNVTFRCDPISEHNRLYWYRQTLGQGPEFLTYFQNEAQLEKSRLLSDRFSAERPKGSFSTLEIQRTEQGDSAMYLCASSPWARETQYFGPGTRLLVL.

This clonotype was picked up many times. For the CDR3, the DNA is TGTGCCAGCAGCTTAAGGGGACAGCCATCTGGGGCCAACGTCCTGACTTTC. Translation: CASSLRGQPSGANVLTF. The chain links TRBV7-3 to TRBJ2-6; TRBD1 aligns across 7 bases. This CDR3 has 17 amino acids. J lost 1 base, V lost 1 base, and 4 bases had no gene match. CDR1 and CDR2 (germline): SGHTA, FQGTGA.

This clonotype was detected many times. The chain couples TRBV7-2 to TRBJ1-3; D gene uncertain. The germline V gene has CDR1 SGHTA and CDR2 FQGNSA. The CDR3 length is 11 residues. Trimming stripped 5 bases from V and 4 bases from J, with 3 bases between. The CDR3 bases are TGTGCCAGCAGCGGGGGAAACACCATATATTTT. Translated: CASSGGNTIYF.

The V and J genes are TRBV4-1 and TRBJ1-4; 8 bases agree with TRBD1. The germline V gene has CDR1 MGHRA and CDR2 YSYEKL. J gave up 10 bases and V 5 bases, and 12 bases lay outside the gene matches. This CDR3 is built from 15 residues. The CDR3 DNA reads TGCGCCAGCAGCGTCGGACAGGGCCCGGCCCGAAAACTGTTTTTT. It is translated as CASSVGQGPARKLFF.

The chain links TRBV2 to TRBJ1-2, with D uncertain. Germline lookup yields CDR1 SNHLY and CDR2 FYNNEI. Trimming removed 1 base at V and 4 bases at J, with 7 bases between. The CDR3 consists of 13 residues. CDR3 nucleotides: TGTGCCAGCAGTGAAGGGGGTTTCTATGGCTACACCTTC. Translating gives CASSEGGFYGYTF.

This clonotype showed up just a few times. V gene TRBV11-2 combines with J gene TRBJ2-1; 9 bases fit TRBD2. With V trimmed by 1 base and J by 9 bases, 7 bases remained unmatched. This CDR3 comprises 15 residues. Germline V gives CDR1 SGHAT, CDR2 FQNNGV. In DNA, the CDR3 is TGTGCCAGCAGCTTAGTTGCGGGAGGGCCTGGTGAGCAGTTCTTC. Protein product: CASSLVAGGPGEQFF. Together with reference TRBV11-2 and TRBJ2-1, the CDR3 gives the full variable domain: EAGVAQSPRYKIIEKRQSVAFWCNPISGHATLYWYQQILGQGPKLLIQFQNNGVVDDSQLPKDRFSAERLKGVDSTLKIQPAKLEDSAVYLCASSLVAGGPGEQFFGPGTRLTVL.

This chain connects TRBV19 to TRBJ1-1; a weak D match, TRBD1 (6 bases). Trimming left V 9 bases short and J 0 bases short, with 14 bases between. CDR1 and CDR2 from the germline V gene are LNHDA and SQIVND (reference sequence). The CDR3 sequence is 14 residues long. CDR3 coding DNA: TGTGCCAGCCTCGACAGGACGATGAACACTGAAGCTTTCTTT. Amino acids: CASLDRTMNTEAFF.

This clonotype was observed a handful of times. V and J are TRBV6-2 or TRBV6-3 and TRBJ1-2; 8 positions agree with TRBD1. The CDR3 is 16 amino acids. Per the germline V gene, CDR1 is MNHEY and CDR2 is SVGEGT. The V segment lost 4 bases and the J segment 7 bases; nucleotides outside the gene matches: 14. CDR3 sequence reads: CASSFPLQGERGGYTF. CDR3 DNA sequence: TGTGCCAGCAGTTTCCCCCTACAGGGGGAGCGGGGTGGCTACACCTTC.

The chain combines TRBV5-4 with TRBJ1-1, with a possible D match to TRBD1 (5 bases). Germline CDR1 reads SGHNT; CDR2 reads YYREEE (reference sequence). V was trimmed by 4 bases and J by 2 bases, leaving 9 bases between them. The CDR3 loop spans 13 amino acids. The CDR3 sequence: CASSPWDNTEAFF. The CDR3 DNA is TGTGCCAGCAGCCCCTGGGACAACACTGAAGCTTTCTTT. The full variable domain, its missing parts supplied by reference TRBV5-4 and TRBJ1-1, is ETGVTQSPTHLIKTRGQQVTLRCSSQSGHNTVSWYQQALGQGPQFIFQYYREEENGRGNFPPRFSGLQFPNYSSELNVNALELDDSALYLCASSPWDNTEAFFGQGTRLTVV.

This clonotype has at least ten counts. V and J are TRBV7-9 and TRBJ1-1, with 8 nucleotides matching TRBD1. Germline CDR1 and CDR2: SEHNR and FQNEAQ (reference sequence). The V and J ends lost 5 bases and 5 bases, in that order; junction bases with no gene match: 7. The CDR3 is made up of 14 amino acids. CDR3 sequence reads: CASSPQGEGTEAFF. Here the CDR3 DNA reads TGTGCCAGCAGCCCACAGGGGGAAGGGACTGAAGCTTTCTTT. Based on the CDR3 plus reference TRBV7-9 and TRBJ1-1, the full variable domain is DTGVSQNPRHKITKRGQNVTFRCDPISEHNRLYWYRQTLGQGPEFLTYFQNEAQLEKSRLLSDRFSAERPKGSFSTLEIQRTEQGDSAMYLCASSPQGEGTEAFFGQGTRLTVV.

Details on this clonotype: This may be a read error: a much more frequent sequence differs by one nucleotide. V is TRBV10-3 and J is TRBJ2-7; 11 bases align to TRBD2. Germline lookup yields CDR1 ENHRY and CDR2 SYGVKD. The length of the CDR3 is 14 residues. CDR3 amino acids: CSISETSGVDEQYF. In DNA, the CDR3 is TGTTCCATCAGTGAGACTAGCGGGGTGGACGAGCAGTACTTC.

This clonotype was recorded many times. CDR3 residues: CATRQMALTGELFF. The CDR3 nucleotides read TGTGCCACCAGGCAAATGGCCCTCACCGGGGAGCTGTTTTTT. V is TRBV4-2 and J is TRBJ2-2, with no clear D. The V and J ends lost 10 bases and 4 bases respectively, with 16 bases between them. Germline assignment: CDR1 LGHNA and CDR2 YNFKEQ. The CDR3 spans 14 residues.

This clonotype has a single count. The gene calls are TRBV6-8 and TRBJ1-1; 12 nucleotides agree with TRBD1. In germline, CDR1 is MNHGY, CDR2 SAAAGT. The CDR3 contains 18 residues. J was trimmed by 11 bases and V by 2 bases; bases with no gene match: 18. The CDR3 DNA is TGTGCCAGCAGTTACACAGGGACAGGGGGCATGAGGTTTCAACGGGCTTTCTTT. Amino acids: CASSYTGTGGMRFQRAFF.

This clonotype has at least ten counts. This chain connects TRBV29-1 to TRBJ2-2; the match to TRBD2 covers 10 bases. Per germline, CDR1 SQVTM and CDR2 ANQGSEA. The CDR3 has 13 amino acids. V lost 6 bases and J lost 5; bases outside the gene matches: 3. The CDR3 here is CSVRTSGTGELFF. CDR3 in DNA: TGCAGCGTGAGGACTAGCGGTACCGGGGAGCTGTTTTTT.

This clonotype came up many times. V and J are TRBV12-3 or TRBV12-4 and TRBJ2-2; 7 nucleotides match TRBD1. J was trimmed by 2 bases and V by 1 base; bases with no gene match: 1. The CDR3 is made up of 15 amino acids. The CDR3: CASSLGTGNTGELFF. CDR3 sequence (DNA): TGTGCCAGCAGTTTAGGGACAGGAAACACCGGGGAGCTGTTTTTT.

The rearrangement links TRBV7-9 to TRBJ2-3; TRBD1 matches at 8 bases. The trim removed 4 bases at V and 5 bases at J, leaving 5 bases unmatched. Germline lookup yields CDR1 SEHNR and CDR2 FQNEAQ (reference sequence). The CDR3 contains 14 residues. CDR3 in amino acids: CASSSRTGRDTQYF. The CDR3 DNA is TGTGCCAGCAGCTCCAGGACAGGGCGAGATACGCAGTATTTT.

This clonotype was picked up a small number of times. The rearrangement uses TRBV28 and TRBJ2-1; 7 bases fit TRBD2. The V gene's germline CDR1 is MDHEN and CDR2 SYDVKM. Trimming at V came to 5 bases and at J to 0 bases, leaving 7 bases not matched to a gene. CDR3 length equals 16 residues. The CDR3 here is CASSPSGMSSYNEQFF. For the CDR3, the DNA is TGTGCCAGCAGTCCTAGCGGCATGAGCTCCTACAATGAGCAGTTCTTC.

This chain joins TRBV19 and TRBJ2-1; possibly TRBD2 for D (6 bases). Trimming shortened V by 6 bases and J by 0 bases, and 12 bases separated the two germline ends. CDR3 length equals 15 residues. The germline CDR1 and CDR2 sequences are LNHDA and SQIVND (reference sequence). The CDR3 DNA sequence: TGTGCCAGTAGATGGGCGGGAAGCTCCTACAATGAGCAGTTCTTC. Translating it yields CASRWAGSSYNEQFF.